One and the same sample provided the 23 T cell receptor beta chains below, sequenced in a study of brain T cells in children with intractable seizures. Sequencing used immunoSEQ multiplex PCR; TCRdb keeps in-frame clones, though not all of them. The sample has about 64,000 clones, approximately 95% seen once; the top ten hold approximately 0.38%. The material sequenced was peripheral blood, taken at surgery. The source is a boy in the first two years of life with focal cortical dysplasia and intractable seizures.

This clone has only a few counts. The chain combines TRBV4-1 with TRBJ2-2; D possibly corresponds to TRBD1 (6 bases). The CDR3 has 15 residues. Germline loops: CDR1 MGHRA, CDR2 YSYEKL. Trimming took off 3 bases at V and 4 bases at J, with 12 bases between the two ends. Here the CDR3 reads CASSQSRDTTGELFF. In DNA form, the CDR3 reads TGCGCCAGCAGCCAGAGCCGGGACACCACCGGGGAGCTGTTTTTT.

The CDR3 region is CASSQDYRAYNSPLHF. The CDR3 nucleotides are TGCGCCAGCAGCCAAGATTACAGAGCCTATAATTCACCCCTCCACTTT. The chain is built from TRBV4-3 and TRBJ1-6; D not certain. The CDR3 has 16 amino acids. Germline values: CDR1 LGHNA, CDR2 YSLEER. V was shortened by 0 bases and J by 2 bases, with 8 bases between the two germline ends.

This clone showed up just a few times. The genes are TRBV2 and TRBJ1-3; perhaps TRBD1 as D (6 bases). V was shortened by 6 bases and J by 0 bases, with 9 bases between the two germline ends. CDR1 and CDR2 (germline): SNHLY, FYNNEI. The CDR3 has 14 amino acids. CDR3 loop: CASRVQGSGNTIYF. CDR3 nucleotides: TGTGCCAGCAGAGTACAGGGCTCTGGAAACACCATATATTTT.

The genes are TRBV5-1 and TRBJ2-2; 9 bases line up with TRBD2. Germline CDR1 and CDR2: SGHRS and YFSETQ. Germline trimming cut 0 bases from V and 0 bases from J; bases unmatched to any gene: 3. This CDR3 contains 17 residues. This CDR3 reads CASSLALAGANTGELFF. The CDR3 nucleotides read TGCGCCAGCAGCTTGGCCTTAGCGGGGGCGAACACCGGGGAGCTGTTTTTT. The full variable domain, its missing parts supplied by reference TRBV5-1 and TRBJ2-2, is KAGVTQTPRYLIKTRGQQVTLSCSPISGHRSVSWYQQTPGQGLQFLFEYFSETQRNKGNFPGRFSGRQFSNSRSEMNVSTLELGDSALYLCASSLALAGANTGELFFGEGSRLTVL.

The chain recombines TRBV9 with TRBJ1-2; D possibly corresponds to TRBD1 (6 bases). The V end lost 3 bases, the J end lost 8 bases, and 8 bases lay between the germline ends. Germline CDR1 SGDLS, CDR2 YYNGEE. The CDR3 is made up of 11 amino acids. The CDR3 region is CASSEGTGYTF. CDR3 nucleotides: TGTGCCAGCAGCGAGGGGACAGGCTACACCTTC.

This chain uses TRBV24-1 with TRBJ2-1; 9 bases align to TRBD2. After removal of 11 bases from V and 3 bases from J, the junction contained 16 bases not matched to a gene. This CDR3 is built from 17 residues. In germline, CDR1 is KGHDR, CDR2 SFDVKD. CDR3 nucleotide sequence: TGTGCCATGGGGCTCGCGGGGGGGAGGGAAAGCTACAATGAGCAGTTCTTC. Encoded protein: CAMGLAGGRESYNEQFF.

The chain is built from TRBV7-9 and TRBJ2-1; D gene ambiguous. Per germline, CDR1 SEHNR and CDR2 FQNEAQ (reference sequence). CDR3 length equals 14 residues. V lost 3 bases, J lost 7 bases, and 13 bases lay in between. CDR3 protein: CASSFSSPANEQFF. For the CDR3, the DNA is TGTGCCAGCAGCTTCAGCAGCCCGGCGAATGAGCAGTTCTTC.

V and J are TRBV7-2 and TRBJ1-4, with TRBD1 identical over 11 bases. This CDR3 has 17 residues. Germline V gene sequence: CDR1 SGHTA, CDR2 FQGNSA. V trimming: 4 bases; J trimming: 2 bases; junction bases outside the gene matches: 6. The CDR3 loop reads CASSSGTGGVTNEKLFF. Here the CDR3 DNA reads TGTGCCAGCAGCTCCGGGACAGGGGGAGTGACTAATGAAAAACTGTTTTTT.

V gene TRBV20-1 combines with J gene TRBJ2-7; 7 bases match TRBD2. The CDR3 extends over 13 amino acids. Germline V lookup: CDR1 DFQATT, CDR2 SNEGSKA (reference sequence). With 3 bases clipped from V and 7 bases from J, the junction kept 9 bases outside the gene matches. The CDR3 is CSASLLAVTEQYF. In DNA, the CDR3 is TGCAGTGCTAGTCTTCTAGCGGTTACGGAGCAGTACTTC.

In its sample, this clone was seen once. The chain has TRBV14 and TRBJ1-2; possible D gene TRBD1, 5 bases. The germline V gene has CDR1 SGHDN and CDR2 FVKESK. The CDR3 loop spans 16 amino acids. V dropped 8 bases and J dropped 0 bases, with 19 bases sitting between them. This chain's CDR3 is CASEPLTAQANYGYTF. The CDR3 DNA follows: TGTGCCAGCGAGCCCCTTACAGCACAGGCTAACTATGGCTACACCTTC.

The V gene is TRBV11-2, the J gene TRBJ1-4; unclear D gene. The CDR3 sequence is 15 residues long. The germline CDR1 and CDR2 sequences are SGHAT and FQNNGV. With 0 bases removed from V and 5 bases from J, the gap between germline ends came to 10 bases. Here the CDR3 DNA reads TGTGCCAGCAGCTTAGATCTGGGCGGAAATGAAAAACTGTTTTTT. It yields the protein CASSLDLGGNEKLFF. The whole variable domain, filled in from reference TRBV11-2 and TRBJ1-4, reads EAGVAQSPRYKIIEKRQSVAFWCNPISGHATLYWYQQILGQGPKLLIQFQNNGVVDDSQLPKDRFSAERLKGVDSTLKIQPAKLEDSAVYLCASSLDLGGNEKLFFGSGTQLSVL.

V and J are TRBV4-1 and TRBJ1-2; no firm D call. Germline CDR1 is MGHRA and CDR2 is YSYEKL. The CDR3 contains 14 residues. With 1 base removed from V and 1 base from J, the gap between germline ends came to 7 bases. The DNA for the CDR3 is TGCGCCAGCAGCCAAGCACCCTATAACTATGGCTACACCTTC. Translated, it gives CASSQAPYNYGYTF.

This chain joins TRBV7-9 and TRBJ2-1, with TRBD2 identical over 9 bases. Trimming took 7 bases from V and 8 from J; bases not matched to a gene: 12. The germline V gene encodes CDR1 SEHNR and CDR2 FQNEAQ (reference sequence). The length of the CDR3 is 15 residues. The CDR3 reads CASTPGTSMGDEQFF. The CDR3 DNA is TGTGCCAGCACCCCGGGGACTAGCATGGGGGATGAGCAGTTCTTC.

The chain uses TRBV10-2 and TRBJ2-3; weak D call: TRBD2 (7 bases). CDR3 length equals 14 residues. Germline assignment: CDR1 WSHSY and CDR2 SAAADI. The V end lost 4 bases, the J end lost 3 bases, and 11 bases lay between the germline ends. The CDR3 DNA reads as TGCGCCAGCAGTGTCCGGGGGGCAACAGATACGCAGTATTTT. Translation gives CASSVRGATDTQYF.

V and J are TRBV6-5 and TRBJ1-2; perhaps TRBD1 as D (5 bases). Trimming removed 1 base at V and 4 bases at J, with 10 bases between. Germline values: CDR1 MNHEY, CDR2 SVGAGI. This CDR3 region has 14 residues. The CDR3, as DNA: TGTGCCAGCAGTTACTTTCAGGGCTCCTATGGCTACACCTTC. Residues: CASSYFQGSYGYTF.

The CDR3 is CASNLYGSSYNEQFF. In nucleotides, the CDR3 is TGTGCCAGCAACCTGTACGGGAGCTCCTACAATGAGCAGTTCTTC. The chain combines TRBV27 with TRBJ2-1; weak D call: TRBD2 (6 bases). The germline V gene encodes CDR1 MNHEY and CDR2 SMNVEV (reference sequence). Trimming stripped 7 bases from V and 0 bases from J, with 13 bases between. The CDR3 covers 15 residues.

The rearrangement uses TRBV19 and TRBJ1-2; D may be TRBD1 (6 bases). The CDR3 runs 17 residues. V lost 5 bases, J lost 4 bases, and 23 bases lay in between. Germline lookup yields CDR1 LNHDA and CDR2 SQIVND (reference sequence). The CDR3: CASSARVSGASLYGYTF. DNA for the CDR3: TGTGCCAGTAGTGCTAGGGTATCGGGGGCCTCGCTCTATGGCTACACCTTC.

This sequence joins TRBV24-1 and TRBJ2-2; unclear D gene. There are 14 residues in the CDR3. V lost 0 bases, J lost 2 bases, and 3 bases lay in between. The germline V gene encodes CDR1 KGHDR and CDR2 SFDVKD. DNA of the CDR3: TGTGCCACCAGTGATTTGCTAAACACCGGGGAGCTGTTTTTT. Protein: CATSDLLNTGELFF.

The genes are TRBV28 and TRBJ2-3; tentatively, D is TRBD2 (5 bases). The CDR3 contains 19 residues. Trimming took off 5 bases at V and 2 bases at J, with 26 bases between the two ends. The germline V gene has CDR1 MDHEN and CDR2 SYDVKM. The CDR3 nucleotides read TGTGCCAGCAGTCCATACACTTCTCCGGGCCCGAGGGCCACAGATACGCAGTATTTT. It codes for CASSPYTSPGPRATDTQYF.

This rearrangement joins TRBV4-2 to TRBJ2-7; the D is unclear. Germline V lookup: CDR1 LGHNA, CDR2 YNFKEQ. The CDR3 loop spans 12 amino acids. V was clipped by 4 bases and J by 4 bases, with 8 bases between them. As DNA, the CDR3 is TGTGCCAGCAGCCGAGCCAAGTACGAGCAGTACTTC. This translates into CASSRAKYEQYF.

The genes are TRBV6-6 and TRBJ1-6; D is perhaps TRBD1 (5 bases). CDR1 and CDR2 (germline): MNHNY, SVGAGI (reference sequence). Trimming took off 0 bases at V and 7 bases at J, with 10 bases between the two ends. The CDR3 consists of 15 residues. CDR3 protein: CASSYSGAENSPLHF. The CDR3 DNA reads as TGTGCCAGCAGTTACTCAGGGGCCGAGAATTCACCCCTCCACTTT.

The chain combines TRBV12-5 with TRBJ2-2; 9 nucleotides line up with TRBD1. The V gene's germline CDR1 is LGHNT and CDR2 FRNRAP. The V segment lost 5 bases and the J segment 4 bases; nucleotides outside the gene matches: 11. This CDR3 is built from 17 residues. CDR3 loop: CASGARRQGGTTGELFF. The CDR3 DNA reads TGTGCTAGTGGTGCCCGTCGACAGGGGGGGACCACCGGGGAGCTGTTTTTT.

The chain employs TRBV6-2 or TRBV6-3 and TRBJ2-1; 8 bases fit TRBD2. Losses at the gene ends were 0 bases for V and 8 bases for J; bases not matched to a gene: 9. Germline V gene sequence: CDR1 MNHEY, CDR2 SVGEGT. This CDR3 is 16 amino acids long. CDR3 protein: CASSYSRTSPPHEQFF. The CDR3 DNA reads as TGTGCCAGCAGTTACTCGAGGACTAGCCCTCCGCATGAGCAGTTCTTC.